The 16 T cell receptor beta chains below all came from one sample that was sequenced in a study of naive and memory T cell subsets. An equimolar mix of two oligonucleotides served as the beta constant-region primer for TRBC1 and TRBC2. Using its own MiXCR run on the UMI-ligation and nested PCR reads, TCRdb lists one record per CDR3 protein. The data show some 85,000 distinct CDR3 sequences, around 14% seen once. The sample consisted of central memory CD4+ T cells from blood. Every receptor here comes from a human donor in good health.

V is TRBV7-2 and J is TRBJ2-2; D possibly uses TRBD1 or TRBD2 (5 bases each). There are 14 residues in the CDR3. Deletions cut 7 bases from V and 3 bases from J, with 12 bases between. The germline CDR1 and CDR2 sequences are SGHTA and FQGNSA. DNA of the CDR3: TGTGCCAGCACCTTCGGGACCCACACCGGGGAGCTGTTTTTT. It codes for CASTFGTHTGELFF.

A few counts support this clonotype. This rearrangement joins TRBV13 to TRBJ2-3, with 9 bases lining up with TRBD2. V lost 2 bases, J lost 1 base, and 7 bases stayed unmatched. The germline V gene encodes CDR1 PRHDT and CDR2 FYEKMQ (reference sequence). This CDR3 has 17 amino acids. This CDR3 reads CASSLLLAGAGTDTQYF. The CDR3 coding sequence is TGTGCCAGCAGCTTATTATTAGCGGGAGCAGGCACAGATACGCAGTATTTT.

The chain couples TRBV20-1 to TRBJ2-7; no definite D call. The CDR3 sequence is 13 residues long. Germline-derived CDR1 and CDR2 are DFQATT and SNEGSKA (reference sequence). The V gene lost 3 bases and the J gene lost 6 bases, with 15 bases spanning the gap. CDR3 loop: CSASLRMWGEQYF. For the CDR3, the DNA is TGCAGTGCTAGTCTAAGAATGTGGGGCGAGCAGTACTTC.

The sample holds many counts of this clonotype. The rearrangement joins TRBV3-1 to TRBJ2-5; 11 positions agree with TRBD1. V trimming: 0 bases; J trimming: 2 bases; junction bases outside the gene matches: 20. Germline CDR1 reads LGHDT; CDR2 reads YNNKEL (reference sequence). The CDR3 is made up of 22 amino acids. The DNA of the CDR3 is TGTGCCAGCAGCCAAGATTATTGGACAGGGGGCCGGGTCGGCCAGGATCAAGAGACCCAGTACTTC. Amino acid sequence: CASSQDYWTGGRVGQDQETQYF.

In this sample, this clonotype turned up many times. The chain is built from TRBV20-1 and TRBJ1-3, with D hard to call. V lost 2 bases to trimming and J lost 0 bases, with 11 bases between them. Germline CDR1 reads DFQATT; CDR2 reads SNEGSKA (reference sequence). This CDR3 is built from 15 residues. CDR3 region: CSARPRRGSGNTIYF. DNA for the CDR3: TGCAGTGCTAGACCACGGCGGGGCTCTGGAAACACCATATATTTT.

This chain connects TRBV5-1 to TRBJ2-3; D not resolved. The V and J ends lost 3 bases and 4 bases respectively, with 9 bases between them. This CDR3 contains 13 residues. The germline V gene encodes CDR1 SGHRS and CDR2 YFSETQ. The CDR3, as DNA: TGCGCCAGCAGCTCCGCGGTGTCAGATACGCAGTATTTT. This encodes CASSSAVSDTQYF.

The CDR3 loop is CASSSRGYPSGNEQFF. Written as DNA, the CDR3 is TGTGCCAGCAGCTCGAGGGGATACCCCTCGGGTAATGAGCAGTTCTTC. V and J are TRBV14 and TRBJ2-1; tentatively, D is TRBD1 or TRBD2 (5 bases each). CDR3 length equals 16 residues. Germline CDR1 and CDR2: SGHDN and FVKESK. V lost 5 bases and J 7 bases, leaving 21 bases between the germline ends. The full variable domain, its missing parts supplied by reference TRBV14 and TRBJ2-1, is EAGVTQFPSHSVIEKGQTVTLRCDPISGHDNLYWYRRVMGKEIKFLLHFVKESKQDESGMPNNRFLAERTGGTYSTLKVQPAELEDSGVYFCASSSRGYPSGNEQFFGPGTRLTVL.

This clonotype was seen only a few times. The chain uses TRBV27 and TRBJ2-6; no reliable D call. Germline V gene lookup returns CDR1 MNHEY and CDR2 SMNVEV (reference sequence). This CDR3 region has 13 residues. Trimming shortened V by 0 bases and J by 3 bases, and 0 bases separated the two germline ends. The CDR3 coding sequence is TGTGCCAGCAGTTTATCTGGGGCCAACGTCCTGACTTTC. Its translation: CASSLSGANVLTF.

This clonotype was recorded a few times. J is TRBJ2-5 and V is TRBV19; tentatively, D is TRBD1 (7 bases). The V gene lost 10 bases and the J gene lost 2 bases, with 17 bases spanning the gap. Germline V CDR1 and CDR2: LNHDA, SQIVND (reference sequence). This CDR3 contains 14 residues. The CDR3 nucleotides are TGTGCCACAGCGGATCAGGGGGGACAAGAGACCCAGTACTTC. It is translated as CATADQGGQETQYF.

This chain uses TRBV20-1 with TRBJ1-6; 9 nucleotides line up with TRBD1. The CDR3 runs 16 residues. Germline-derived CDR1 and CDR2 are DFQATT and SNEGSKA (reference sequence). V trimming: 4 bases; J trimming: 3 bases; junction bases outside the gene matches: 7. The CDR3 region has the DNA TGCAGTGCTACTGGGACAGGGTCGTACTATAATTCACCCCTCCACTTT. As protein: CSATGTGSYYNSPLHF.

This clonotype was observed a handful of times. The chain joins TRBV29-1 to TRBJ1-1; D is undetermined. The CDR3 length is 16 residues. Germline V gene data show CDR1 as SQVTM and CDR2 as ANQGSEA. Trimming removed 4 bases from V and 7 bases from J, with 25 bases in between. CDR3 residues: CSVGVSVWAAQREAFF. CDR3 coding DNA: TGCAGCGTTGGGGTGTCAGTGTGGGCGGCCCAACGTGAAGCTTTCTTT.

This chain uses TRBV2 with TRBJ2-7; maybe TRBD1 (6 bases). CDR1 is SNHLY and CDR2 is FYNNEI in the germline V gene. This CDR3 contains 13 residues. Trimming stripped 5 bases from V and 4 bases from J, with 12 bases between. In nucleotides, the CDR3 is TGTGCCAGCAGTATAAGGACAGTATACGAGCAGTACTTC. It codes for CASSIRTVYEQYF.

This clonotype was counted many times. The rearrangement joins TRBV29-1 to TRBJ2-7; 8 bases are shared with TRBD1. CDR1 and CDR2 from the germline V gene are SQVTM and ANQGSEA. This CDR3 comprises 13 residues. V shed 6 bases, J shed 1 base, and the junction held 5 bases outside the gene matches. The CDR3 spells CSVRTGYSYEQYF. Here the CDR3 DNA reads TGCAGCGTCCGGACAGGGTATTCCTACGAGCAGTACTTC.

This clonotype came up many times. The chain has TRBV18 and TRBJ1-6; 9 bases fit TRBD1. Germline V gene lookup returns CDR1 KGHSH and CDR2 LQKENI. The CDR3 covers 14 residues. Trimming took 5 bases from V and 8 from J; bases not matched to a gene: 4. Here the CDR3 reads CASSYRDRDSPLHF. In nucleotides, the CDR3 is TGTGCCAGCTCATACCGGGACAGGGATTCACCCCTCCACTTT.

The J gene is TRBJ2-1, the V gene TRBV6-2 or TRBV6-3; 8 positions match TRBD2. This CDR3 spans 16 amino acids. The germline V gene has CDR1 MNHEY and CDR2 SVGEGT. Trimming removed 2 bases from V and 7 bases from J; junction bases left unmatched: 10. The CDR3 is CASSYRTSRGGNEQFF. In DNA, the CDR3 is TGTGCCAGCAGTTACCGGACTAGCCGTGGGGGGAATGAGCAGTTCTTC.

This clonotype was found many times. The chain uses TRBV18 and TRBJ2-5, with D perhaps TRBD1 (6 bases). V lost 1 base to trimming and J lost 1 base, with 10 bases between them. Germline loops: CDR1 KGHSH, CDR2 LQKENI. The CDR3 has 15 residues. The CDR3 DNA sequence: TGTGCCAGCTCACCACTCGAGGGGGTCCAAGAGACCCAGTACTTC. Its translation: CASSPLEGVQETQYF. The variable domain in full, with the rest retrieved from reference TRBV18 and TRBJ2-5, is NAGVMQNPRHLVRRRGQEARLRCSPMKGHSHVYWYRQLPEEGLKFMVYLQKENIIDESGMPKERFSAEFPKEGPSILRIQQVVRGDSAAYFCASSPLEGVQETQYFGPGTRLLVL.